This TCR beta chain comes out of a study of graft-versus-host responses after intestinal transplantation listed by TCRdb under 2021. As for the study more broadly: The transplants that recipients got were multivisceral, liver-intestinal, or isolated intestinal. Samples from a few later patients were sequenced in-house on an Illumina MiSeq with MiXCR processing rather than by the commercial service. Every recipient was given anti-thymocyte globulin induction, followed by 2 to 4 years of maintenance tacrolimus and steroids. The cohort enrolled 20 to 30 intestinal transplant recipients, one of whom was a retransplant, and a few patients without pretransplant specimens were excluded. After intestinal transplantation, graft-versus-host and host-versus-graft alloreactive T cell clones were followed in the graft, circulation and bone marrow using bulk TCR-beta CDR3 sequencing. A peak of at least 4% donor T cells among recipient peripheral blood mononuclear cells was the definition used for donor T cell macrochimerism. Alloreactive clones were identified by sequencing pre-transplant mixed lymphocyte reaction products and comparing them with unstimulated pre-transplant donor and recipient T cells.

Comments on this clone: The target of this receptor is not known. No much larger clonotype is one base removed from it; base qualities were not supplied.

Study-wide findings and limitations: The relatively low number and heterogeneity of intestinal transplant patients limited the conclusions. Patients with donor T cell macrochimerism had high GvH to HvG T cell clonal ratios in their allografts. Early after transplant, peak levels of circulating GvH clones were found to be associated with declines in HvG clones. GvH clones turned up in recipient bone marrow, with some appearing earlier in ileal mucosa or blood, a pattern consistent with an intestinal mucosal origin.

Receptor amplification or capture employed the immunoSEQ multiplex PCR assay. Adaptive Biotechnologies carried out high-throughput TCR-beta CDR3 sequencing of genomic DNA for most patients. As for the authors' bioinformatics: TCR sequencing data for 18 patients were retrieved from Adaptive's ImmunoSEQ software; a few other patients were processed with MiXCR and VDJtools. CDR3 nucleotide sequences shared between donor and recipient were removed because their origin could not be assigned. To be classed as alloreactive, a clone needed at least 2-fold expansion over unstimulated cells and a minimum CFSE-low frequency of 0.002% (template counts) or 0.001% (read counts). Clones were considered mappable if detected in sequenced pre-transplant spleen, lymph node, or MLR CFSE-low populations of the donor or recipient. The cumulative frequency of alloreactive clones was calculated as a percentage of all sequences, weighted by copy number. TCRdb obtained this table from immuneACCESS and retained in-frame rearrangements with V and J assigned. These tables miss some clones; where compared with another copy, unresolved V genes account for less than half of the shortfall, and the remainder is unexplained. D and trimming come from the DNA, and the V and J calls and clone size come from that table. Counted in this sample were 95,000 to 100,000 clones; more than 75% of them appeared once. Over 1.1% of the sample belongs to the ten largest clones.

The CDR3 goes from the cysteine to the phenylalanine over 16 residues. The only DNA kept is the CDR3, 48 bases in frame from the first base. V is pruned by 4 bases and J by 3 bases, leaving 3 bases of the junction without a gene match. Taken from the germline V gene, the CDR1 and CDR2 loops are LGHNA and YNFKEQ. In the first month after transplant, blood samples were collected up to 4 times, and after that at least monthly when available. Sequenced here: PBMCs, sampled 255 days after intestinal transplant. The chain links TRBV4-2 with TRBJ2-1; a stretch of 13 junction bases matches TRBD2. The sequence came from a human patient who received an intestinal transplant, so some T cells may come from the graft donor. The CDR3: CASSRTSGGDYNEQFF. The DNA sequence reads TGTGCCAGCAGCCGGACTAGCGGGGGAGACTACAATGAGCAGTTCTTC.